This passage covers 6 T cell receptor beta chains from one sample sequenced in a study of beta chain features in type 1 diabetes. Study results and caveats: There was a moderate but significant shortening of TCRB CDR3s in all four CD4+ subsets of Type 1 diabetes patients.

Their specific antigens are unknown. The isolated RNA, all of it, was reverse transcribed, so expressed TCRB transcripts were what got sequenced. The protocol was immunoSEQ multiplex PCR, while the TCRdb copy is restricted to in-frame clones and leaves out a portion. The table lists 250,000 to 300,000 clones, 20% to 25% of them singletons. Material for sequencing was naive CD4+ T cells from blood. The source is a woman aged 25 to 39 with type 1 diabetes.

V and J are TRBV29-1 and TRBJ1-5; D might be TRBD1 (6 bases). Germline assignment: CDR1 SQVTM and CDR2 ANQGSEA. The CDR3 runs 13 residues. V was pared by 6 bases and J by 0 bases, with 9 bases between. The CDR3: CSVGQNSNQPQHF. Here the CDR3 DNA reads TGCAGCGTCGGACAGAATAGCAATCAGCCCCAGCATTTT.

This sequence joins TRBV7-6 and TRBJ2-5; 7 nucleotides align to TRBD1. The germline V gene encodes CDR1 SGHVS and CDR2 FNYEAQ. Trimming at V came to 6 bases and at J to 2 bases, leaving 3 bases not matched to a gene. This CDR3 contains 13 residues. DNA of the CDR3: TGTGCCAGCAGGATGACAGGGCAAGAGACCCAGTACTTC. Translation: CASRMTGQETQYF.

This clone came up a few times. The chain couples TRBV9 to TRBJ2-5; 11 bases are a match to TRBD2. The CDR3 runs to 16 residues. Trimming at V came to 4 bases and at J to 1 base, leaving 6 bases not matched to a gene. Germline V gene lookup returns CDR1 SGDLS and CDR2 YYNGEE. The CDR3 reads CASSQGLAATQETQYF. In nucleotides, the CDR3 is TGTGCCAGCAGCCAGGGACTAGCGGCAACCCAAGAGACCCAGTACTTC.

This chain joins TRBV6-1 and TRBJ2-1, with 7 bases lining up with TRBD2. Germline loops: CDR1 MNHNS, CDR2 SASEGT. J lost 1 base, V lost 2 bases, and 2 bases had no gene match. This CDR3 has 15 amino acids. The CDR3 is CASSEWTSSYNEQFF. In DNA form, the CDR3 reads TGTGCCAGCAGTGAATGGACTAGTTCCTACAATGAGCAGTTCTTC.

This clone was seen a single time. The CDR3 sequence: CASRLTGPGGPQHF. As DNA, the CDR3 is TGTGCCAGCAGGCTTACAGGGCCTGGGGGGCCCCAGCATTTT. The rearrangement links TRBV2 to TRBJ1-5; the D gene is possibly TRBD1 (6 bases). CDR3 length equals 14 residues. Per the germline V gene, CDR1 is SNHLY and CDR2 is FYNNEI. Trimming pared 6 bases from V and 9 bases from J, leaving 18 bases between.

CDR3 region: CASSLGGERELFF. The DNA of the CDR3 is TGTGCCAGCAGCTTAGGCGGGGAGAGGGAGCTGTTTTTT. This rearrangement joins TRBV7-2 to TRBJ2-2, with D possibly matching TRBD2 (6 bases). From germline, CDR1 is SGHTA and CDR2 FQGNSA. V was shortened by 1 base and J by 9 bases, with 9 bases between the two germline ends. This CDR3 has 13 residues. Supplemented by reference TRBV7-2 and TRBJ2-2, the full variable domain reads GAGVSQSPSNKVTEKGKDVELRCDPISGHTALYWYRQSLGQGLEFLIYFQGNSAPDKSGLPSDRFSAERTGGSVSTLTIQRTQQEDSAVYLCASSLGGERELFFGEGSRLTVL.